The present T cell receptor beta chain was sequenced within a study of blood T cell repertoires in COVID-19. Study overall: PBMCs, B-cell-depleted T cells, or T cells provided the cDNA or gDNA that made up the material.

Germline assignment: CDR1 SGHAT and CDR2 FQNNGV. CDR3 length equals 15 residues. Trimming took 4 bases from V and 1 from J; bases not matched to a gene: 3. Original analysis: Reference gene primer amplification yielded estimated nucleated cell counts. TCRdb's table, derived via immunoSEQ multiplex PCR, lists solely in-frame clones and lacks some. The V and J calls and clone size were taken over from that table, and D and trimming were inferred from the DNA. Among about 62,000 clones listed, around 87% were seen once. Source material: peripheral blood. This chain joins TRBV11-2 and TRBJ1-3; 8 bases fit TRBD1. This TCR came from a man aged 70 or older with acute or convalescent COVID-19. This CDR3 is CASSSGQESGNTIYF. The CDR3 DNA follows: TGTGCCAGCAGCTCGGGACAGGAATCTGGAAACACCATATATTTT.